These 27 T cell receptor beta chains originate from one sample sequenced in a study of blood T cell repertoires in COVID-19. This table comes from immunoSEQ multiplex PCR, and its TCRdb copy is limited to in-frame clones, with some not included. Of 400,000 to 450,000 clones listed, less than 95% are singletons. Sequencing used PBMCs or T cells enriched from blood (not recorded which). These receptors all come from a man aged 18 to 29 who had recovered from COVID-19.

This clone appeared once. The CDR3 sequence: CSPRGNTEAFF. The CDR3, as DNA: TGCAGTCCCCGGGGGAACACTGAAGCTTTCTTT. The rearrangement links TRBV20-1 to TRBJ1-1, with D hard to call. Trimming cost V 8 bases and J 1 base, with 8 bases left between them. This CDR3 has 11 amino acids. Germline assignment: CDR1 DFQATT and CDR2 SNEGSKA (reference sequence).

The V call is TRBV2, the J call TRBJ1-1; 7 bases are shared with TRBD1. The CDR3 length is 14 residues. J lost 3 bases, V lost 3 bases, and 4 bases had no gene match. Germline CDR1 and CDR2: SNHLY and FYNNEI. The CDR3 DNA is TGTGCCAGCAGTGATCCCAGGGGGGACACTGAAGCTTTCTTT. Translating it yields CASSDPRGDTEAFF.

The rearrangement joins TRBV2 to TRBJ2-2; no clear D gene. CDR3 length: 13 amino acids. The ends were cut back, 7 bases at V and 4 bases at J, with 10 bases in the middle. Germline-derived CDR1 and CDR2 are SNHLY and FYNNEI. CDR3 sequence: CASTGSPTGELFF. In DNA, the CDR3 is TGTGCCAGCACCGGGTCGCCCACCGGGGAGCTGTTTTTT. The variable domain in full, with the rest retrieved from reference TRBV2 and TRBJ2-2, is EPEVTQTPSHQVTQMGQEVILRCVPISNHLYFYWYRQILGQKVEFLVSFYNNEISEKSEIFDDQFSVERPDGSNFTLKIRSTKLEDSAMYFCASTGSPTGELFFGEGSRLTVL.

The chain uses TRBV10-3 and TRBJ2-7; the D is unclear. The CDR3 runs to 11 residues. V was clipped by 11 bases and J by 4 bases, with 12 bases between them. Germline V gives CDR1 ENHRY, CDR2 SYGVKD. CDR3 loop: CASRQSYEQYF. The DNA for the CDR3 is TGTGCCTCCAGGCAGTCGTACGAGCAGTACTTC.

J is TRBJ1-4 and V is TRBV30; 8 bases fit TRBD1. This CDR3 contains 16 residues. Germline values: CDR1 GTSNPN, CDR2 SVGIG (reference sequence). V shed 1 base, J shed 5 bases, and the junction held 9 bases outside the gene matches. CDR3 sequence reads: CAWSGRGRDRNEKLFF. As DNA, the CDR3 is TGTGCCTGGAGTGGAAGGGGTAGGGACAGGAATGAAAAACTGTTTTTT.

The chain employs TRBV12-3 or TRBV12-4 and TRBJ1-4; D is undetermined. Trimming removed 6 bases at V and 11 bases at J, with 16 bases between. The CDR3 spans 13 residues. CDR3 sequence reads: CASSKTITEKLFF. CDR3 DNA: TGTGCCAGCAGCAAGACGATTACGGAGAAACTGTTTTTT.

The chain couples TRBV5-4 to TRBJ2-7; 8 bases are a match to TRBD2. Per the germline V gene, CDR1 is SGHNT and CDR2 is YYREEE (reference sequence). The V and J ends lost 3 bases and 0 bases, in that order; junction bases with no gene match: 5. This CDR3 comprises 15 residues. CDR3 sequence reads: CASSYSGAVSYEQYF. The CDR3 DNA reads as TGTGCCAGCAGCTATAGCGGGGCTGTCTCCTACGAGCAGTACTTC. Drawing the rest from reference TRBV5-4 and TRBJ2-7, the complete variable domain is ETGVTQSPTHLIKTRGQQVTLRCSSQSGHNTVSWYQQALGQGPQFIFQYYREEENGRGNFPPRFSGLQFPNYSSELNVNALELDDSALYLCASSYSGAVSYEQYFGPGTRLTVT.

This chain uses TRBV5-1 with TRBJ2-5; possibly TRBD1 for D (5 bases). Per the germline V gene, CDR1 is SGHRS and CDR2 is YFSETQ. The CDR3 totals 15 residues. V dropped 0 bases and J dropped 1 base, with 10 bases sitting between them. CDR3 bases: TGCGCCAGCAGCTTGGGGACATCTCTCCAAGAGACCCAGTACTTC. This encodes CASSLGTSLQETQYF.

The chain carries TRBV12-3 or TRBV12-4 and TRBJ1-6; the match to TRBD1 covers 8 bases. The V gene end was trimmed by 7 bases and the J gene end by 9 bases; junction bases not matched to a gene: 5. This CDR3 has 13 residues. The CDR3: CASNRGMGSPLHF. In DNA, the CDR3 is TGTGCCAGCAACAGGGGGATGGGTTCACCCCTCCACTTT.

This clone was found once. The rearrangement joins TRBV11-1 to TRBJ1-4, with D unclear. Trimming left V 2 bases short and J 10 bases short, with 14 bases between. In germline, CDR1 is SGHAT, CDR2 FQDESV (reference sequence). The CDR3 loop spans 14 amino acids. The DNA of the CDR3 is TGTGCCAGCAGCTTATCCCCAACAGCAAGAAAACTGTTTTTT. Its translation is CASSLSPTARKLFF.

The rearrangement uses TRBV15 and TRBJ1-1; 7 nucleotides line up with TRBD1. The CDR3 spans 14 residues. Looked up from germline, CDR1 is LNHNV and CDR2 is YYDKDF (reference sequence). After removal of 4 bases from V and 6 bases from J, the junction contained 8 bases not matched to a gene. CDR3 sequence (DNA): TGTGCCACCAGCACCCGACAGGGTAAGGCTGAAGCTTTCTTT. Translation gives CATSTRQGKAEAFF. The full variable domain, completed using reference TRBV15 and TRBJ1-1, is DAMVIQNPRYQVTQFGKPVTLSCSQTLNHNVMYWYQQKSSQAPKLLFHYYDKDFNNEADTPDNFQSRRPNTSFCFLDIRSPGLGDTAMYLCATSTRQGKAEAFFGQGTRLTVV.

CDR3 DNA sequence: TGTGCCAGCTCGGGACTAGCGGGGACGAACACCGGGGAGCTGTTTTTT. It yields the protein CASSGLAGTNTGELFF. The chain carries TRBV7-6 and TRBJ2-2, with 13 nucleotides matching TRBD2. J lost 0 bases, V lost 8 bases, and 3 bases had no gene match. From germline, CDR1 is SGHVS and CDR2 FNYEAQ. There are 16 residues in the CDR3.

V is TRBV6-5 and J is TRBJ2-3; 11 bases are a match to TRBD2. The ends lost 7 bases at V and 4 bases at J; junction bases unmatched: 7. Germline V gene data show CDR1 as MNHEY and CDR2 as SVGAGI. This CDR3 spans 15 amino acids. As DNA, the CDR3 is TGTGCCAGCAAAGTTAGCGGGAGGGGACCAGATACGCAGTATTTT. This encodes CASKVSGRGPDTQYF.

The chain employs TRBV6-2 or TRBV6-3 and TRBJ1-2; no definite D call. From germline, CDR1 is MNHEY and CDR2 SVGEGT. The CDR3 has 12 residues. V lost 4 bases and J 6 bases, leaving 9 bases between the germline ends. The CDR3 sequence is CASSSFPDGYTF. The CDR3 nucleotides read TGTGCCAGCAGTTCCTTCCCGGATGGCTACACCTTC.

The gene calls are TRBV24-1 and TRBJ2-7; TRBD1 agrees at 10 bases. The CDR3 has 16 amino acids. Germline V gene sequence: CDR1 KGHDR, CDR2 SFDVKD. J gave up 3 bases and V 3 bases, and 7 bases lay outside the gene matches. CDR3 amino acids: CATSDAPGQGYYEQYF. For the CDR3, the DNA is TGTGCCACCAGTGATGCGCCGGGACAGGGGTACTACGAGCAGTACTTC.

This clone was seen only a few times. This chain links TRBV29-1 with TRBJ2-2; D might be TRBD1 (5 bases). Germline V gene data show CDR1 as SQVTM and CDR2 as ANQGSEA. V was clipped by 4 bases and J by 3 bases, with 12 bases between them. The CDR3 runs to 14 residues. The CDR3 nucleotides read TGCAGCGTTGGGGGCGGTGTTGACACCGGGGAGCTGTTTTTT. It is translated as CSVGGGVDTGELFF.

The gene calls are TRBV9 and TRBJ2-7; TRBD1 might be the D (6 bases). V lost 0 bases to trimming and J lost 2 bases, with 18 bases between them. The CDR3 extends over 17 amino acids. CDR1 SGDLS and CDR2 YYNGEE come from the germline V gene. CDR3 DNA: TGTGCCAGCAGCGTAGCCAACGGGGCGGACAGCCCCTACGAGCAGTACTTC. Protein sequence: CASSVANGADSPYEQYF.

This clone was observed a single time. The chain carries TRBV11-3 and TRBJ1-1; D not resolved. Deletions cut 5 bases from V and 3 bases from J, with 10 bases between. Germline loops: CDR1 SGHNT, CDR2 YENEEA. The CDR3 spans 13 residues. DNA of the CDR3: TGTGCCAGCAGCCGAACTTCGGACACTGAAGCTTTCTTT. Its translation is CASSRTSDTEAFF.

V is TRBV7-3 and J is TRBJ2-3, with 7 bases aligning to TRBD2. V shed 5 bases and J 5 bases; nucleotides not matched to a gene: 7. The germline gives CDR1 SGHTA, CDR2 FQGTGA. The length of the CDR3 is 14 residues. Here the CDR3 reads CASSTQPSGDTQYF. CDR3 DNA: TGTGCCAGCAGCACCCAACCTAGCGGAGATACGCAGTATTTT.

The rearrangement uses TRBV11-3 and TRBJ2-7, with D uncertain. V was clipped by 5 bases and J by 0 bases, with 5 bases between them. Per the germline V gene, CDR1 is SGHNT and CDR2 is YENEEA. The CDR3 is 12 residues long. CDR3 residues: CASSRDSYEQYF. In DNA form, the CDR3 reads TGTGCCAGCAGCCGAGACTCCTACGAGCAGTACTTC.

The chain employs TRBV18 and TRBJ1-1, with TRBD1 identical over 10 bases. There are 15 residues in the CDR3. In germline, CDR1 is KGHSH, CDR2 LQKENI. J gave up 4 bases and V 3 bases, and 5 bases lay outside the gene matches. The CDR3 protein is CASSPAGTGATEAFF. DNA for the CDR3: TGTGCCAGCTCACCCGCCGGGACAGGGGCCACTGAAGCTTTCTTT.

V usage is TRBV15 and J usage is TRBJ1-2; D remains ambiguous. The CDR3 is made up of 15 amino acids. Trimming cost V 0 bases and J 6 bases, with 14 bases left between them. The germline CDR1 and CDR2 sequences are LNHNV and YYDKDF (reference sequence). The CDR3 here is CATSRDSPPIDGYTF. The CDR3 bases are TGTGCCACCAGCAGAGACTCGCCGCCAATAGATGGCTACACCTTC.

Comments on this clone: This same CDR3 is encoded by further DNA sequences in the sample. CDR3 region: CASSLGGGNQPQHF. In DNA, the CDR3 is TGTGCCAGCAGCCTCGGGGGTGGCAATCAGCCCCAGCATTTT. The chain has TRBV3-1 (or the pseudogene TRBV3-2) and TRBJ1-5; tentatively, D is TRBD1 (5 bases). Germline V gene lookup returns CDR1 LGHDT and CDR2 YNNKEL (reference sequence). This CDR3 spans 14 amino acids. Deletions cut 4 bases from V and 2 bases from J, with 9 bases between.

This clone was counted a single time. This chain joins TRBV24-1 and TRBJ2-1, with a tentative D call TRBD1 (6 bases). This CDR3 comprises 13 residues. From germline, CDR1 is KGHDR and CDR2 SFDVKD. V was pared by 8 bases and J by 8 bases, with 15 bases between. CDR3 sequence (DNA): TGTGCCACCAACGAAGGGGGATATGATGAGCAGTTCTTC. Its protein product is CATNEGGYDEQFF.

V is TRBV18 and J is TRBJ2-2, with 8 nucleotides matching TRBD1. The CDR3 sequence is 15 residues long. The J segment lost 6 bases and the V segment lost 0 bases, leaving 3 bases of the junction unmatched. Germline CDR1 and CDR2: KGHSH and LQKENI. CDR3 nucleotide sequence: TGTGCCAGCTCACCACCCGGGACAGGCGCCGGGGAGCTGTTTTTT. It codes for CASSPPGTGAGELFF.

This clone has a single count. CDR3 DNA sequence: TGCGCCAGCAGCTATCGGACAGGGGGCCTAAACTATGGCTACACCTTC. This encodes CASSYRTGGLNYGYTF. The chain joins TRBV5-1 to TRBJ1-2; 11 bases are a match to TRBD1. The trim removed 3 bases at V and 2 bases at J, leaving 6 bases unmatched. Germline CDR1 reads SGHRS; CDR2 reads YFSETQ. This CDR3 has 16 residues.

The chain employs TRBV4-1 and TRBJ2-1; 7 bases are shared with TRBD2. The CDR3 totals 18 residues. Germline trimming cut 0 bases from V and 2 bases from J; bases unmatched to any gene: 10. The germline CDR1 and CDR2 sequences are MGHRA and YSYEKL. Here the CDR3 DNA reads TGCGCCAGCAGCCAAGAGACTAGCTCGGATACCACCTACAATGAGCAGTTCTTC. Encoded protein: CASSQETSSDTTYNEQFF.